The sequence of this T cell receptor beta chain was determined in a study of cytomegalovirus exposure and HLA in healthy donors. Notes on the study in general: In a later analysis, most CMV-associated TCR beta chains appeared HLA-restricted. Later on, a genetic analysis was performed. It linked a missense variant in DCLRE1C with V- and J-gene trimming of TCR beta.

The PCR made use of 60 Vbeta and 13 Jbeta primers. Sequencing was performed with immunoSEQ multiplex PCR; in TCRdb, only in-frame clones are kept and a portion is missing. The data contain about 77,000 clones, 78% of them seen just once; the ten biggest clones take up less than 2%. Concerning this clone itself: Its specificity is unknown.

The V and J ends lost 2 bases and 6 bases respectively, with 14 bases between them. The CDR3 is 15 residues long. CDR1 and CDR2 (germline): MDHEN, SYDVKM. The receptor's source is a man aged 40-55 years in good health and CMV-seronegative. The sample taken for sequencing was PBMCs. The chain carries TRBV28 and TRBJ2-4; D is possibly TRBD2 (6 bases). CDR3 bases: TGTGCCAGCAGTTTAAGTCTAGCGAGGGTAAACATTCAGTACTTC. This gives the protein CASSLSLARVNIQYF.